This T cell receptor (beta chain) was found in a study of Tregs in tolerant kidney transplant recipients. Study summary: CD4+CD25+CD127- cells came from approximately 3-day belatacept mixed lymphocyte reactions, some with roughly five-day graft donor restimulation. Study-wide findings and caveats: Biological reproducibility was not directly addressed in this study. Activated donor B cell expansion appeared to reveal the most relevant donor-specific TCRbeta repertoire. The small number of patients limits these findings pending further validation.

Notes on this clone: Its target is not known.

The CDR3 length is 14 residues. V lost 0 bases and J lost 1, with 7 bases in between. The germline gives CDR1 LNHNV, CDR2 YYDKDF (reference sequence). Clones were read by immunoSEQ multiplex PCR, and TCRdb kept only the in-frame ones, dropping some. The sample includes about 20,000 clones, roughly two thirds of them seen just once. The specimen sequenced was Tregs from blood cultured with allogeneic cells. The rearrangement uses TRBV15 and TRBJ2-7; D is unclear. This receptor was taken from a human donor in good health. This CDR3 is CATSRDLGSYEQYF. The CDR3 coding sequence is TGTGCCACCAGCAGAGATCTGGGGTCCTACGAGCAGTACTTC.